Below, 27 T cell receptor beta chains from the same sample are listed, as sequenced in a study of T-cell reconstitution after alpha-beta-depleted transplantation in children. Unique molecular identifiers were incorporated during preparation of the TCRbeta library. TCRdb called the PCR reads again in MiXCR, with one record for every CDR3 protein. The repertoire holds about 460,000 distinct CDR3 sequences, with roughly an eighth as singletons. The source material was PBMCs from the stem cell graft donor, sampled from the stem cell graft. The source of these receptors is a human donor who donated a stem cell graft to a child with combined immunodeficiency.

This clonotype was seen ten or more times. The chain employs TRBV11-2 and TRBJ2-5; perhaps TRBD1 as D (6 bases). Trimming took 3 bases from V and 2 from J, leaving 13 bases between them. The CDR3 has 15 amino acids. Germline loops: CDR1 SGHAT, CDR2 FQNNGV. CDR3 sequence (DNA): TGTGCCAGCAGCTTCCCGGGACACCTACAAGAGACCCAGTACTTC. Translating it yields CASSFPGHLQETQYF.

This clonotype was seen at least ten times. The chain carries TRBV16 and TRBJ1-1; no reliable D call. Germline values: CDR1 KGHSY, CDR2 FQNENV. The CDR3 loop spans 13 amino acids. Trimming removed 4 bases from V and 7 bases from J, with 13 bases in between. The CDR3 nucleotides are TGTGCCAGCAGCCCCCAGTCGGAGGGTGAAGCTTTCTTT. Amino acid sequence: CASSPQSEGEAFF.

This clonotype was counted between two and nine times. The conserved phenylalanine or tryptophan is not found at the CDR3 terminus, so this likely reflects a read error. The chain combines TRBV5-5 with TRBJ2-3; D might be TRBD1 or TRBD2, each matching 6 bases. Trimming removed 0 bases from V and 0 bases from J, with 11 bases in between. The CDR3 length is 16 residues. Germline V gene sequence: CDR1 SGHKS, CDR2 YYEKEE (reference sequence). In DNA form, the CDR3 reads TGTGCCAGCAGCTTGGATGGGGGGCCCAGCACAGATACGCAGTATCTT. It codes for CASSLDGGPSTDTQYL.

A few counts support this clonotype. J is TRBJ2-1 and V is TRBV5-8; D not certain. The germline gives CDR1 SGHTS, CDR2 YDEGEE. The V gene lost 2 bases and the J gene lost 3 bases, with 9 bases spanning the gap. The CDR3 spans 14 residues. The CDR3 region is CASSLRVNYNEQFF. CDR3 in DNA: TGTGCCAGCAGCTTACGGGTTAACTACAATGAGCAGTTCTTC.

V gene TRBV11-3 combines with J gene TRBJ1-2, with 7 bases aligning to TRBD1. Per the germline V gene, CDR1 is SGHNT and CDR2 is YENEEA. Unmatched junction bases numbered 7, after V lost 8 bases and J lost 4 bases. The CDR3 loop spans 13 amino acids. CDR3 sequence reads: CASGTASGYGYTF. In nucleotides, the CDR3 is TGTGCCAGCGGGACAGCCAGTGGCTATGGCTACACCTTC.

This clonotype was recorded many times. J is TRBJ1-5 and V is TRBV9; D ambiguous. There are 12 residues in the CDR3. The V gene lost 7 bases and the J gene lost 1 base, with 6 bases spanning the gap. Germline V gene data show CDR1 as SGDLS and CDR2 as YYNGEE. CDR3 coding DNA: TGTGCCAGCGGAGTAAGCAATCAGCCCCAGCATTTT. The encoded protein is CASGVSNQPQHF.

This clonotype was detected many times. The J gene is TRBJ1-1, the V gene TRBV12-3 or TRBV12-4; D is possibly TRBD1 (6 bases). Trimming left V 4 bases short and J 6 bases short, with 9 bases between. The CDR3 contains 12 residues. The CDR3 loop is CASSSDSAEAFF. CDR3 nucleotides: TGTGCCAGCAGTTCGGACAGCGCTGAAGCTTTCTTT.

This clonotype showed up many times. V and J are TRBV12-3 or TRBV12-4 and TRBJ2-3; 9 bases line up with TRBD2. The CDR3 totals 14 residues. V gave up 4 bases and J gave up 7 bases; unmatched junction bases: 6. The CDR3 DNA reads TGTGCCAGCAGTTCCGGCGGGAGGGACAATACGCAGTATTTT. Its protein is CASSSGGRDNTQYF.

There are a few counts of this clonotype. The chain uses TRBV4-1 and TRBJ2-1; the D call may be TRBD1 or TRBD2 (5 bases each). Trimming stripped 1 base from V and 11 bases from J, with 12 bases between. CDR1 is MGHRA and CDR2 is YSYEKL in the germline V gene. This CDR3 region has 13 residues. CDR3 in DNA: TGCGCCAGCAGCCAAGTTGGGACGGTACAGCAGTTCTTC. Protein: CASSQVGTVQQFF.

This clonotype appeared a few times. The chain employs TRBV12-5 and TRBJ2-5, with D maybe TRBD1 (6 bases). The CDR3 sequence is 13 residues long. The V gene lost 10 bases and the J gene lost 0 bases, with 12 bases spanning the gap. Germline loops: CDR1 LGHNT, CDR2 FRNRAP. The CDR3 nucleotides read TGTGCTACCGTACAGGGATACCAAGAGACCCAGTACTTC. It is translated as CATVQGYQETQYF. Based on the CDR3 plus reference TRBV12-5 and TRBJ2-5, the full variable domain is DARVTQTPRHKVTEMGQEVTMRCQPILGHNTVFWYRQTMMQGLELLAYFRNRAPLDDSGMPKDRFSAEMPDATLATLKIQPSEPRDSAVYFCATVQGYQETQYFGPGTRLLVL.

This clonotype occurred many times. V and J are TRBV12-3 or TRBV12-4 and TRBJ2-5; TRBD2 matches 7 bases. V trimming: 6 bases; J trimming: 6 bases; junction bases outside the gene matches: 7. The CDR3 spans 13 residues. CDR3 bases: TGTGCCAGCAGCGGGAGGTTTGAAAAGACCCAGTACTTC. Its translation: CASSGRFEKTQYF.

There are a few counts of this clonotype. This chain connects TRBV11-2 to TRBJ2-1; 8 bases are a match to TRBD2. Germline V gene data show CDR1 as SGHAT and CDR2 as FQNNGV. Trimming removed 2 bases from V and 8 bases from J; junction bases left unmatched: 8. The CDR3 has 15 residues. The CDR3 region has the DNA TGTGCCAGCAGCTTATTAGCGGGAAGGTTCGATGAGCAGTTCTTC. Translation: CASSLLAGRFDEQFF.

In this sample, this clonotype turned up many times. The chain couples TRBV12-3 or TRBV12-4 to TRBJ2-1, with D maybe TRBD2 (6 bases). The CDR3 has 15 residues. The V end lost 3 bases, the J end lost 4 bases, and 13 bases lay between the germline ends. CDR3 protein: CASSLAGTSYNEQFF. CDR3 nucleotides: TGTGCCAGCAGTTTGGCCGGGACTTCTTACAATGAGCAGTTCTTC.

The V gene is TRBV28, the J gene TRBJ1-2; D not certain. The germline V gene has CDR1 MDHEN and CDR2 SYDVKM. V lost 6 bases to trimming and J lost 2 bases, with 19 bases between them. The CDR3 runs 16 residues. CDR3 sequence reads: CASRSRVATTNYGYTF. The CDR3 region has the DNA TGTGCCAGCAGGTCGAGGGTCGCCACAACCAACTATGGCTACACCTTC.

This clonotype has more than one count but fewer than ten. The gene calls are TRBV20-1 and TRBJ2-2; 9 positions agree with TRBD2. This CDR3 has 15 residues. The germline V gene has CDR1 DFQATT and CDR2 SNEGSKA (reference sequence). Trimming removed 3 bases from V and 5 bases from J; junction bases left unmatched: 7. The CDR3 loop is CSASPGTSSTGELFF. The CDR3 DNA is TGCAGTGCTAGCCCCGGGACTAGCAGTACCGGGGAGCTGTTTTTT.

This clonotype was counted at least ten times. The chain uses TRBV12-3 or TRBV12-4 and TRBJ2-1, with 12 bases fitting TRBD2. J lost 8 bases, V lost 6 bases, and 5 bases had no gene match. The CDR3 is 14 amino acids. The CDR3 coding sequence is TGTGCCAGCAGCAGGACTAGCGGGATGGATGAGCAGTTCTTC. Protein sequence: CASSRTSGMDEQFF.

This clonotype was recorded at least ten times. The chain recombines TRBV11-2 with TRBJ2-7, with a possible D match to TRBD2 (5 bases). V lost 0 bases, J lost 3 bases, and 6 bases lay in between. Germline CDR1 is SGHAT and CDR2 is FQNNGV. CDR3 length: 13 residues. The CDR3 region is CASSLDRDYEQYF. In DNA form, the CDR3 reads TGTGCCAGCAGCTTAGATCGGGACTACGAGCAGTACTTC.

This clonotype was seen ten or more times. V and J are TRBV12-3 or TRBV12-4 and TRBJ2-5; weak D call: TRBD2 (6 bases). V was trimmed by 3 bases and J by 3 bases, leaving 11 bases between them. This CDR3 region has 14 residues. CDR3 nucleotide sequence: TGTGCCAGCAGTTTTCTCGGAGGGAAAGAGACCCAGTACTTC. It specifies CASSFLGGKETQYF.

There are many counts of this clonotype. V and J are TRBV6-1 and TRBJ1-2, with 8 bases that match TRBD1. Germline V gene data show CDR1 as MNHNS and CDR2 as SASEGT. CDR3 length equals 13 residues. V lost 6 bases and J lost 3; bases outside the gene matches: 3. The CDR3 coding sequence is TGTGCCAGCAGCCCGGACAGGGACTATGGCTACACCTTC. Its translation: CASSPDRDYGYTF.

This chain joins TRBV3-1 and TRBJ1-3, with D hard to call. The CDR3 sequence is 14 residues long. Germline assignment: CDR1 LGHDT and CDR2 YNNKEL (reference sequence). Trimming removed 1 base from V and 4 bases from J, with 8 bases in between. The CDR3 is CASSQVPRGNTIYF. The CDR3 DNA reads as TGTGCCAGCAGCCAAGTTCCGCGGGGAAACACCATATATTTT.

The V and J genes are TRBV14 and TRBJ2-7; the match to TRBD2 covers 13 bases. This CDR3 comprises 15 residues. The trim removed 6 bases at V and 4 bases at J, leaving 6 bases unmatched. Per germline, CDR1 SGHDN and CDR2 FVKESK. The CDR3 region is CASRQSGLAGYEQYF. CDR3 DNA: TGTGCCAGCAGGCAATCGGGACTAGCGGGATACGAGCAGTACTTC.

There are many counts of this clonotype. The rearrangement joins TRBV4-2 to TRBJ1-6; the D gene is possibly TRBD1 (6 bases). V lost 4 bases and J 6 bases, leaving 16 bases between the germline ends. The CDR3 has 16 amino acids. CDR1 and CDR2 (germline): LGHNA, YNFKEQ. The CDR3 DNA reads TGTGCCAGCAGCCCACCGACAGGTCCGGCTAATTCACCCCTCCACTTT. Protein: CASSPPTGPANSPLHF.

This clonotype was seen at least ten times. V gene TRBV12-3 or TRBV12-4 combines with J gene TRBJ2-7; D possibly matches TRBD1 or TRBD2 (5 bases each). The CDR3 covers 15 residues. V lost 1 base and J lost 5, with 15 bases in between. CDR3 protein: CASSLGPGTGNEQYF. CDR3 bases: TGTGCCAGCAGTTTAGGCCCAGGGACGGGCAACGAGCAGTACTTC.

This clonotype was seen at least ten times. The V and J genes are TRBV10-3 and TRBJ2-4; 9 bases match TRBD1. Trimming took 0 bases from V and 0 from J; bases not matched to a gene: 6. The V gene's germline CDR1 is ENHRY and CDR2 SYGVKD. The CDR3 sequence is 18 residues long. This CDR3 is CAISESDRGLLAKNIQYF. The CDR3 DNA sequence: TGTGCCATCAGTGAGTCGGACAGGGGACTATTAGCCAAAAACATTCAGTACTTC.

The sample holds many counts of this clonotype. The rearrangement joins TRBV12-3 or TRBV12-4 to TRBJ1-1; unclear D gene. This CDR3 contains 13 residues. The V and J ends lost 3 bases and 7 bases respectively, with 12 bases between them. Here the CDR3 reads CASSFLAVGEAFF. DNA of the CDR3: TGTGCCAGCAGTTTTTTGGCCGTCGGTGAAGCTTTCTTT.

This clonotype was observed at least ten times. J is TRBJ2-7 and V is TRBV20-1; D is possibly TRBD1 or TRBD2 (6 bases each). Trimming shortened V by 2 bases and J by 1 base, and 9 bases separated the two germline ends. This CDR3 is built from 13 residues. Germline CDR1 reads DFQATT; CDR2 reads SNEGSKA (reference sequence). CDR3 protein: CSARLGGSYEQYF. The CDR3 DNA reads TGCAGTGCTAGACTAGGGGGGTCCTACGAGCAGTACTTC.

This chain connects TRBV7-2 to TRBJ2-3; 7 bases map to TRBD1. The CDR3 is 16 residues long. The trim removed 5 bases at V and 1 base at J, leaving 9 bases unmatched. Germline V gene sequence: CDR1 SGHTA, CDR2 FQGNSA. CDR3 sequence reads: CASSHYRGEGTDTQYF. DNA for the CDR3: TGTGCCAGCAGCCACTACAGGGGCGAAGGCACAGATACGCAGTATTTT.